This TCR beta chain was recovered during a study of identical twins. Study results and caveats: Reduced insertions were recorded for abundant cord blood beta clonotypes, with no such pattern in memory repertoires.

TCRdb independently ran MiXCR on the 5' RACE reads; one entry per CDR3 protein. The sample yields approximately 890,000 distinct CDR3 sequences, around an eighth seen once. Note on this clonotype: Its antigen is not identified.

There are 14 residues in the CDR3. CDR1 DFQATT and CDR2 SNEGSKA come from the germline V gene (reference sequence). J gave up 3 bases and V 4 bases, and 2 bases lay outside the gene matches. These same records also appear under a second study, on yellow fever vaccine responses in identical twins. This second report adds: It has been reported that, in twins, the vaccine T cell response seemed partly convergent and partly personalized.

Sequencing used PBMCs. The chain links TRBV20-1 to TRBJ2-2; TRBD1 matches 10 bases. This clonotype originated in a woman aged 18-35 years in good health. The CDR3 DNA reads as TGCAGTGCTATTGGACAGGGGGACACCGGGGAGCTGTTTTTT. Encoded protein: CSAIGQGDTGELFF.